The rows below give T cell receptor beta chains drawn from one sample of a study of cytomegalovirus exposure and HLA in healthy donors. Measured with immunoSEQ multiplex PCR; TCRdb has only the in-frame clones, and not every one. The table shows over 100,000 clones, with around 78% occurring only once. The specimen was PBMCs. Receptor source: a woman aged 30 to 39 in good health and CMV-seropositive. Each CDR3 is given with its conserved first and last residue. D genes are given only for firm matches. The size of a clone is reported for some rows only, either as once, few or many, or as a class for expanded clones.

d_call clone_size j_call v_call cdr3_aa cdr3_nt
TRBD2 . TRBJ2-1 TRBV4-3 CASSQESGGPEEQFF TGCGCCAGCAGCCAAGAAAGCGGGGGGCCGGAAGAGCAGTTCTTC
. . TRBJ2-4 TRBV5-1 CASSLEGGALNIQYF TGCGCCAGCAGCTTGGAAGGGGGGGCTTTAAACATTCAGTACTTC
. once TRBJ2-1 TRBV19 CASSAGRGEQFF TGTGCCAGTAGTGCGGGGCGGGGTGAGCAGTTCTTC
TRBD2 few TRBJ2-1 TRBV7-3 CASSLGLAGGPSYNEQFF TGTGCCAGCAGCTTAGGGCTAGCGGGGGGCCCCTCCTACAATGAGCAGTTCTTC
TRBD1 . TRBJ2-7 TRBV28 CASSLVGDRDCEQYF TGTGCCAGCAGTTTAGTTGGGGACAGGGATTGCGAGCAGTACTTC
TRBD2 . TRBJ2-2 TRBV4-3 CASSQVLGGPSGGPANTGELFF TGCGCCAGCAGCCAAGTGCTAGGAGGGCCTAGCGGGGGCCCCGCGAACACCGGGGAGCTGTTTTTT
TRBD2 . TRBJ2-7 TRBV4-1 CASSHPTSGLYEQYF TGCGCCAGCAGCCACCCCACTAGCGGCCTCTACGAGCAGTACTTC
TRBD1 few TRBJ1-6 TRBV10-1 CASRQGAHSPLHF TGCGCCAGCAGACAGGGGGCACATTCACCCCTCCACTTT
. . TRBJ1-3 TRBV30 CASNPRESNTIYF TGTGCCTCGAACCCCAGGGAATCAAACACCATATATTTT
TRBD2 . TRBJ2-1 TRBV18 CASSPLPGLAGTNEQFF TGTGCCAGCTCACCTTTACCGGGACTAGCGGGAACCAATGAGCAGTTCTTC
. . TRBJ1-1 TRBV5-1 CASSSRLGANTEAFF TGCGCCAGCAGCTCCCGTTTGGGGGCGAACACTGAAGCTTTCTTT
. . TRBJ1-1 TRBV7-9 CSSSFPVRRNTEAFF TGTTCCAGCAGCTTCCCGGTGAGAAGGAACACTGAAGCTTTCTTT
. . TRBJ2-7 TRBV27 CASSLASGASSSYEQYF TGTGCCAGCAGTTTAGCCTCAGGGGCGTCTAGCTCCTACGAGCAGTACTTC
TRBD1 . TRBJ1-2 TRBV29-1 CSATDREDYGYTF TGCAGCGCAACGGACAGGGAGGACTATGGCTACACCTTC
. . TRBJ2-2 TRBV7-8 CASSSRGWELFF TGTGCCAGCAGCTCCAGAGGGTGGGAGCTGTTTTTT
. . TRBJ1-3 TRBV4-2 CASAQGSGNTIYF TGTGCCAGTGCCCAGGGGTCAGGAAACACCATATATTTT
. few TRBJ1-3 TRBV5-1 CASSLAGGAGNTIYF TGCGCCAGCAGCTTGGCCGGGGGTGCTGGAAACACCATATATTTT